This entry features one T cell receptor (beta chain) sequence. No cognate antigen has been identified for it. No base quality values were provided; no much bigger clone lies one nucleotide off. Its CDR3 holds 17 amino acids, cysteine through phenylalanine. Only the CDR3 DNA stays, 51 bases, in frame from base 1. V lost 5 bases and J lost 7 bases, and the count of bases not matched to a germline gene is 16. Taken from the germline V gene (reference sequence), the CDR1 and CDR2 loops are SGHAT and FQDESV. The library was produced with 5' RACE. The sequencer listed for this sample is Illumina HiSeq 2500. The second PCR ran for roughly 7 to 11 cycles and used a J-beta primer mix along with a sample-barcoded 5' primer. Each TCR beta cDNA molecule received a unique molecular identifier from a template-switch 5' adaptor carrying 12 random nucleotides. At least 3 million CDR3-containing paired-end reads were obtained from each sample. First-strand cDNA synthesis was performed from all RNA using the Mint cDNA synthesis kit, with priming by a TRBC-specific oligonucleotide. Following uracil-DNA glycosylase treatment, all cDNA underwent a first 18-cycle PCR with the universal primers M1SS and BC2_uni_R. Regarding the original processing steps: For normalization, 1 million high-quality reads, each with a distinct molecular identifier, were randomly selected from each sample. Reads with shared molecular identifiers were discarded instead of being binned into consensus sequences. MiTCR, run with a Q25 quality threshold and the strictest error-elimination algorithm, handled CDR3 identification, clonotype clustering and error correction. A nonparametric unseen species model with Euler transformation was used to estimate a lower bound on total TCR beta diversity. Using fastp at Q25 and MiXCR, TCRdb reprocessed the public reads and kept productive beta chains. Every entry covers one CDR3 protein and lists the most common genes and DNA from its rows. TCRdb, rather than the study authors, made the V and J calls. The table for this sample lists just over 1 million distinct CDR3 sequences; 35% to 55% of them were counted only once. The top ten constitute under 20% of the sample.

The approximately 39 donors, aged 6 to 90 years, were systemically healthy Caucasian individuals from Russia. Approximately 9.7 milliliters of peripheral blood were drawn from each donor into EDTA-treated Vacutainer tubes. PBMCs were isolated by Ficoll-Paque density-gradient centrifugation, with at least 7 million obtained per sample. Total RNA, at least 5 micrograms per sample, was extracted from PBMCs with Trizol reagent. Naive CD45RAhigh/CD27high T cell percentages were measured by flow cytometry on a PBMC aliquot from every donor. This entry is derived from a study of blood T cells in healthy people across ages (dated by TCRdb to between 2015 and 2016). Background for the entire study: Template switching captured roughly one uniquely barcoded TCR beta cDNA molecule per two T cells in model experiments. Using deep sequencing normalized with unique cDNA molecular identifiers, the study measured how TCR beta repertoire diversity changes with age. The donors were divided into four age groups: young (average around 16 years), middle-aged (roughly 40), aged (approximately 62) and long-lived (roughly 82). To avoid experimental bias, donors of different ages were randomly spread across the sequencing lanes. Using the same blood draw, the study looked at two additional independent replicas of 1 million unique cDNA reads for two donors, one aged 18 to 30 and the other aged 80 or older. What the authors observed across the whole study: Compared with the aged group, the long-lived group had more naive CD4+ T cells, fewer expanded clones and increased TCR diversity, suggesting age selection. Total diversity estimates from one million sequenced T cells were considered lower bounds and underestimates. Because the CMV infection status of the donors was unknown, age-related changes in expanded clonotypes may potentially have been confounded. Because profiling used bulk unsorted PBMCs, naive and antigen-experienced compartments could not be compared conclusively. As age increased, observed TCR beta diversity per million T cells dropped in a roughly linear way, and a significant reduction was already evident by age about 40. A strong correlation was found between observed TCR beta diversity and the percentage of naive T cells measured by flow cytometry.

The V gene is TRBV11-1 and the J gene is TRBJ2-7, with 11 bases in between that match TRBD2. This clonotype was obtained from an older woman in good health. Sequencing was carried out using blood. Read as DNA, the sequence is TGTGCCAGCAGCACCTCTCTAGCGGGAGGCTCCTACAATGAGCAGTACTTC. It codes for CASSTSLAGGSYNEQYF.